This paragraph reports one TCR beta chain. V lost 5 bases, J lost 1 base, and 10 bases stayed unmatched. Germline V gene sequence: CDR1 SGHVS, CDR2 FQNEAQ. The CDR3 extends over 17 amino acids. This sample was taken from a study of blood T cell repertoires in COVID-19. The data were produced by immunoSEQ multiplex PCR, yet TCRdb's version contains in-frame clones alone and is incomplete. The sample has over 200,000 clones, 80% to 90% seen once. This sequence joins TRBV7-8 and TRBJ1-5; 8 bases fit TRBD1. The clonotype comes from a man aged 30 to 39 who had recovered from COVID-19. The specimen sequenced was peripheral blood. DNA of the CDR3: TGTGCCAGCAGCCAGAGACAGGGGCTGATCAGCAATCAGCCCCAGCATTTT. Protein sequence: CASSQRQGLISNQPQHF.